This TCR beta chain was found in a study of molecular identifiers for immune sequencing clone quantification (dated by TCRdb to the late 2010s). Study-wide context: For a replicate experiment, RNA from approximately 20,000 or 100,000 naive CD8 T cells was divided into five aliquots, and four of the five aliquots were sequenced. The study was a methods study using CD8 T cells to benchmark molecular-identifier clustering-based TCR repertoire sequencing (MIDCIRS) and TCR RNA copy counting. Here is what the overall study found, with its caveats: Modeling indicated approximately 3 TCR RNA copies recovered per cell, compared with 9.5 to 10 by digital PCR, which implies a capture efficiency of around 30%. Even against a background of 750,000 to 1,000,000 naive CD8 T cells, spiked-in Jurkat TCR RNA amounting to a single cell's worth was reported to be detectable. When barcode sub-clustering was omitted, TCR diversity was inflated by chimeric consensus sequences, with chimeras reaching as high as 47%. In CMV-specific effector cells, over 97% of molecules were held by clones above 20 RNA copies, whereas under 1% of molecules were held by such clones in naive cells. The sizes of highly expanded clones could end up underestimated when identical TCR molecules share a barcode. The naive libraries included spiked-in Jurkat TCR RNA (fewer than eleven copies' worth), and this Jurkat TCR RNA is not part of the donor repertoire.

Counted from cysteine to phenylalanine, this CDR3 has 13 amino acids. The only DNA kept is the CDR3, 39 bases in frame from the first base. V drops 1 base and J drops 5 bases, leaving 6 bases in between. Based on the germline V gene, the CDR1 and CDR2 sequences are LGHNT and FRNRAP. The method was PCR. The listed sequencing device is NextSeq 500. Preparation of bulk TCR libraries followed a previously described approach, with the TCR primers listed in Table S5. The Qiagen AllPrep DNA/RNA kit was used to purify total RNA. Reads from multiple sequencing runs of the same library were pooled before analysis. The original pipeline was this. Reads were retained only if the reads had an exact TCR constant sequence, and the retained reads were trimmed to 150 nt and grouped according to their 12-nt molecular barcodes. Reads inside each barcode group were sub-clustered using a 15% Levenshtein threshold, and a quality-weighted consensus sequence was constructed for each RNA molecule. Non-functional sequences were removed, as were lower-count sequences one edit away from another. On the basis of fitting two negative binomial distributions, barcode sub-clusters with fewer than 20% of the maximum read count were discarded. The public reads were run again by TCRdb, first through fastp at Q25 and then through MiXCR, and only productive beta chains were kept. When rows share a CDR3 protein, they turn into one entry using the most common DNA and genes. The V and J calls were not made by the authors but by TCRdb's processing. For this sample there are a few hundred thousand distinct CDR3 sequences; 24% appear just once. In total, the top ten clones hold around 0.7% of the sample.

Libraries of naive CD8 T cells were built from around 18,000 to 910,000 sorted cells, with 10%, 30% or 50% of the purified RNA used. Naive CD8 T cells, defined as CD8+CD4-CCR7+CD45RA+, were FACS-sorted into RLT Plus buffer on a BD FACSAria II. Detection sensitivity was tested by spiking Jurkat RNA equal to roughly ten TCR copies' worth into samples containing 20,000-1,000,000 naive CD8 T cells. Enrichment of CD8 T cells was performed with RosetteSep CD8+ T Cell Enrichment Cocktail and Ficoll-Paque, after which ACK red cell lysis was carried out. This clonotype was seen a few times. Its antigen remains unidentified. Qualities for individual bases were not recorded, and no much larger clone is one base off.

Sequencing was carried out using naive CD8+ T cells from blood, with Jurkat cell RNA spiked in. Explained via the paper, the cell subset or site label denotes: FACS-sorted CD8+CD4-CCR7+CD45RA+ naive T cells. In this chain, TRBV12-5 is recombined with TRBJ2-1; the D gene remains uncertain. This sequence originates from a human donor in good health. Some libraries in this study had Jurkat cell RNA spiked in. CDR3 loop: CASGLGIDNEQFF. The nucleotide sequence reads TGTGCTAGTGGTTTGGGGATAGACAATGAGCAGTTCTTC.